This TCR beta chain comes out of a study of blood T cell repertoires in COVID-19. The wider study: PBMCs, B-cell-depleted T cells, or T cells were the source of the cDNA or gDNA that made up the material.

The method was immunoSEQ multiplex PCR; TCRdb's version includes in-frame clones alone and lacks a portion of them. The sample gives 150,000 to 200,000 clones, 75% to 80% of which show up once; approximately 13% is in the top ten. V lost 8 bases to trimming and J lost 0 bases, with 16 bases between them. CDR3 size: 16 residues. Germline values: CDR1 LGHDT, CDR2 YNNKEL (reference sequence). V usage is TRBV3-1 (or the pseudogene TRBV3-2) and J usage is TRBJ2-2; D is uncertain. Sequences were obtained from peripheral blood. The sequence came from a woman at least 80 years old with acute or convalescent COVID-19. CDR3 sequence reads: CASGGRVPANTGELFF. For the CDR3, the DNA is TGTGCCAGCGGCGGTAGAGTCCCGGCGAACACCGGGGAGCTGTTTTTT.